Each of the 28 T cell receptor beta chains below was sequenced from the same sample in a study of blood T cell repertoires in COVID-19. TCRdb keeps only in-frame clones here, not all; method: immunoSEQ multiplex PCR. Of some 71,000 clones listed, less than 85% are singletons. Sequenced input: peripheral blood. The origin of the receptors is a middle-aged man with COVID-19, enrolled during active disease.

The chain uses TRBV5-1 and TRBJ2-1; a weak D match, TRBD1 (6 bases). The CDR3 totals 15 residues. Germline loops: CDR1 SGHRS, CDR2 YFSETQ. Between the trimmed V and J ends, which lost 3 bases and 4 bases, there was a span of 14 bases. CDR3 DNA: TGCGCCAGCAGCTCCCAGGGGCTTGATTACAATGAGCAGTTCTTC. Translation: CASSSQGLDYNEQFF.

The genes are TRBV9 and TRBJ1-2; no firm D call. CDR1 and CDR2 (germline): SGDLS, YYNGEE. There are 15 residues in the CDR3. Trimming pared 0 bases from V and 2 bases from J, leaving 11 bases between. CDR3 in amino acids: CASSVATATNYGYTF. Written as DNA, the CDR3 is TGTGCCAGCAGCGTAGCAACCGCTACCAACTATGGCTACACCTTC.

This clone was counted a single time. This chain uses TRBV5-6 with TRBJ2-7; 11 bases are a match to TRBD1. From germline, CDR1 is SGHDT and CDR2 YYEEEE. V trimming: 4 bases; J trimming: 5 bases; junction bases outside the gene matches: 11. The CDR3 consists of 16 residues. The CDR3 coding sequence is TGTGCCAGCAGCCCCTTGGGGACAGGGGGATCCGACGAGCAGTACTTC. Translating it yields CASSPLGTGGSDEQYF.

The chain joins TRBV6-5 to TRBJ2-3; 9 nucleotides line up with TRBD1. Trimming took 6 bases from V and 5 from J; bases not matched to a gene: 6. The CDR3 totals 14 residues. Germline V lookup: CDR1 MNHEY, CDR2 SVGAGI. As DNA, the CDR3 is TGTGCCAGCAGCCCCGGGACAGGGCTAGATACGCAGTATTTT. The encoded protein is CASSPGTGLDTQYF.

The chain carries TRBV2 and TRBJ1-6, with 9 bases aligning to TRBD1. Germline values: CDR1 SNHLY, CDR2 FYNNEI. The trim removed 5 bases at V and 9 bases at J, leaving 11 bases unmatched. CDR3 length equals 16 residues. The CDR3 DNA is TGTGCCAGCAGTCCAACCTGGACAGGGGTTGGTTCACCCCTCCACTTT. Its translation: CASSPTWTGVGSPLHF.

The V and J genes are TRBV9 and TRBJ2-3; 7 bases map to TRBD2. The V and J ends lost 2 bases and 7 bases, in that order; junction bases with no gene match: 10. CDR3 length: 15 amino acids. The V gene's germline CDR1 is SGDLS and CDR2 YYNGEE. Here the CDR3 DNA reads TGTGCCAGCAGCGTCGGGGGGTGGGGCAGGAATACGCAGTATTTT. It codes for CASSVGGWGRNTQYF. Using reference TRBV9 and TRBJ2-3 for the parts outside the CDR3, the full variable domain is DSGVTQTPKHLITATGQRVTLRCSPRSGDLSVYWYQQSLDQGLQFLIQYYNGEERAKGNILERFSAQQFPDLHSELNLSSLELGDSALYFCASSVGGWGRNTQYFGPGTRLTVL.

To note about this clone: At one end the junction does not follow the germline gene, possibly because of a read error. The genes are TRBV11-1 and TRBJ1-1; D is possibly TRBD1 (5 bases). Germline V gene sequence: CDR1 SGHAT, CDR2 FQDESV (reference sequence). This CDR3 spans 13 amino acids. In DNA, the CDR3 is TGTGCCAGCAGCTTTGGCAGGGCTACAGCGCCGCTCTTT. It is translated as CASSFGRATAPLF.

J is TRBJ2-6 and V is TRBV4-3, with D perhaps TRBD1 (5 bases). CDR1 is LGHNA and CDR2 is YSLEER in the germline V gene. V lost 4 bases and J 0 bases, leaving 16 bases between the germline ends. This CDR3 has 18 residues. The CDR3 nucleotides are TGCGCCAGCAGCCTCGAGAGCTTAGACAGCTCTGGGGCCAACGTCCTGACTTTC. This encodes CASSLESLDSSGANVLTF.

Written as DNA, the CDR3 is TGTGCCAGCAGTGAAGCGCCGGGGTTCCCTACCCCGTATAATTCACCCCTCCACTTT. Protein product: CASSEAPGFPTPYNSPLHF. The rearrangement uses TRBV2 and TRBJ1-6; D is unresolved. The CDR3 loop spans 19 amino acids. CDR1 SNHLY and CDR2 FYNNEI come from the germline V gene. The V gene lost 0 bases and the J gene lost 4 bases, with 19 bases spanning the gap.

The CDR3, as DNA: TGTGCCAGCAGCCGAAACGGAGAGACCCAGTACTTC. The encoded protein is CASSRNGETQYF. This chain links TRBV5-4 with TRBJ2-5; no definite D call. V gave up 4 bases and J gave up 4 bases, with 8 bases separating them. In germline, CDR1 is SGHNT, CDR2 YYREEE (reference sequence). The CDR3 contains 12 residues.

The chain carries TRBV19 and TRBJ1-5; D perhaps matches TRBD1 (5 bases). The V and J ends lost 5 bases and 2 bases respectively, with 13 bases between them. This CDR3 comprises 15 residues. Per germline, CDR1 LNHDA and CDR2 SQIVND (reference sequence). The DNA of the CDR3 is TGTGCCAGTAGTCGACTCGGAGGGGGCAATCAGCCCCAGCATTTT. Amino acids: CASSRLGGGNQPQHF.

The rearrangement joins TRBV30 to TRBJ1-5, with D tentatively TRBD1 (5 bases). V shed 2 bases and J shed 5 bases, with 13 bases lying between them. The CDR3 is 14 amino acids. Germline CDR1 and CDR2: GTSNPN and SVGIG (reference sequence). CDR3 in amino acids: CAWSLGSGDQPQHF. In DNA form, the CDR3 reads TGTGCCTGGAGTCTAGGATCGGGGGATCAGCCCCAGCATTTT. The full variable domain, completed using reference TRBV30 and TRBJ1-5, is SQTIHQWPATLVQPVGSPLSLECTVEGTSNPNLYWYRQAAGRGLQLLFYSVGIGQISSEVPQNLSASRPQDRQFILSSKKLLLSDSGFYLCAWSLGSGDQPQHFGDGTRLSIL.

The chain combines TRBV7-2 with TRBJ2-3, with 12 bases aligning to TRBD2. The ends lost 1 base at V and 8 bases at J; junction bases unmatched: 10. The CDR3 length is 17 residues. Germline-derived CDR1 and CDR2 are SGHTA and FQGNSA. CDR3 nucleotides: TGTGCCAGCAGCTTAGAGAGGCTAGCGGGGGGGCGGGGTACGCAGTATTTT. This gives the protein CASSLERLAGGRGTQYF.

The chain employs TRBV5-1 and TRBJ2-2; 7 bases align to TRBD1. The CDR3 is made up of 16 amino acids. Germline CDR1 SGHRS, CDR2 YFSETQ. After removal of 2 bases from V and 3 bases from J, the junction contained 7 bases not matched to a gene. CDR3 region: CASSFIKGADTGELFF. CDR3 bases: TGCGCCAGCAGCTTTATCAAGGGGGCCGACACCGGGGAGCTGTTTTTT.

V and J are TRBV4-3 and TRBJ1-2; tentative D call: TRBD1 (5 bases). The germline V and J ends were trimmed by 0 bases and 5 bases, with 13 bases remaining between them. This CDR3 spans 15 amino acids. In germline, CDR1 is LGHNA, CDR2 YSLEER. This CDR3 is CASSQDRTGAYGYTF. In DNA form, the CDR3 reads TGCGCCAGCAGCCAAGATAGAACAGGCGCTTATGGCTACACCTTC.

CDR3 DNA: TGTGCCACCAGTACTCATGGTGAAGCTCAGCCCCAGCATTTT. Its protein is CATSTHGEAQPQHF. The chain combines TRBV15 with TRBJ1-5, with D unclear. V lost 6 bases and J lost 6, with 15 bases in between. The CDR3 length is 14 residues. Germline-derived CDR1 and CDR2 are LNHNV and YYDKDF (reference sequence).

This clone was observed a few times. The chain carries TRBV19 and TRBJ1-5, with D possibly matching TRBD1 (6 bases). CDR3 length: 9 amino acids. V lost 11 bases, J lost 7 bases, and 6 bases lay in between. CDR1 and CDR2 (germline): LNHDA, SQIVND (reference sequence). The CDR3 DNA reads TGTGCCGGGGGCCAGCCCCAGCATTTT. Amino acids: CAGGQPQHF.

The CDR3 sequence: CAISEGFSLVDRGPLPSYNEQFF. CDR3 sequence (DNA): TGTGCCATCAGCGAAGGGTTTAGTTTGGTCGACAGGGGCCCGCTCCCCTCCTACAATGAGCAGTTCTTC. The rearrangement joins TRBV10-3 to TRBJ2-1, with 8 bases lining up with TRBD1. CDR1 is ENHRY, CDR2 SYGVKD, per germline. The CDR3 runs to 23 residues. V dropped 6 bases and J dropped 0; count of bases not matched to a gene: 28.

The chain is built from TRBV7-2 and TRBJ1-5, with 10 nucleotides matching TRBD1. V dropped 5 bases and J dropped 4; count of bases not matched to a gene: 5. This CDR3 has 15 residues. CDR1 and CDR2 from the germline V gene are SGHTA and FQGNSA. The CDR3 loop is CASSPRQGANQPQHF. The CDR3 region has the DNA TGTGCCAGCAGCCCCAGACAGGGGGCGAATCAGCCCCAGCATTTT.

The table lists this clone with a count of one. The chain is built from TRBV19 and TRBJ2-1; TRBD1 might be the D (5 bases). Trimming pared 5 bases from V and 4 bases from J, leaving 12 bases between. Looked up from germline, CDR1 is LNHDA and CDR2 is SQIVND (reference sequence). CDR3 length: 14 amino acids. CDR3 sequence: CASSGAPAYNEQFF. The CDR3 coding sequence is TGTGCCAGTAGTGGGGCACCCGCTTACAATGAGCAGTTCTTC.

This chain uses TRBV5-1 with TRBJ2-7; D may be TRBD1 (6 bases). In germline, CDR1 is SGHRS, CDR2 YFSETQ. Trimming stripped 8 bases from V and 0 bases from J, with 12 bases between. This CDR3 is 13 amino acids long. The CDR3 DNA reads as TGCGCCAGTAATACAGGGAGCTCCTACGAGCAGTACTTC. Its protein product is CASNTGSSYEQYF.

The chain carries TRBV5-8 and TRBJ1-5, with 7 bases fitting TRBD1. V lost 3 bases and J lost 1; bases outside the gene matches: 7. CDR3 length equals 16 residues. In germline, CDR1 is SGHTS, CDR2 YDEGEE. The CDR3 coding sequence is TGTGCCAGCAGCTCTGTAAGACAGGGAAGCAATCAGCCCCAGCATTTT. Translation: CASSSVRQGSNQPQHF.

The rearrangement links TRBV2 to TRBJ2-5; 7 bases fit TRBD2. The CDR3 consists of 15 residues. V was pared by 1 base and J by 5 bases, with 7 bases of the junction left unmatched. Germline CDR1 and CDR2: SNHLY and FYNNEI. The chain's CDR3 is CASSEDPGGWETQYF. CDR3 in DNA: TGTGCCAGCAGTGAAGATCCGGGGGGATGGGAGACCCAGTACTTC.

The chain has TRBV6-4 and TRBJ2-2, with TRBD2 as a possible D gene (6 bases). V lost 8 bases, J lost 0 bases, and 10 bases lay in between. Germline CDR1 is MRHNA and CDR2 is SNTAGT. The CDR3 covers 14 residues. The CDR3 spells CASAGGPNTGELFF. CDR3 coding DNA: TGTGCCAGCGCAGGAGGGCCGAACACCGGGGAGCTGTTTTTT.

J is TRBJ2-3 and V is TRBV5-1; 14 nucleotides line up with TRBD2. Germline loops: CDR1 SGHRS, CDR2 YFSETQ. This CDR3 spans 17 amino acids. The V gene end was trimmed by 4 bases and the J gene end by 0 bases; junction bases not matched to a gene: 4. CDR3 residues: CASSRTSGGSSTDTQYF. The CDR3, as DNA: TGCGCCAGCAGCCGGACTAGCGGGGGGTCGAGCACAGATACGCAGTATTTT.

This chain uses TRBV15 with TRBJ2-1; 7 bases match TRBD2. V dropped 5 bases and J dropped 8; count of bases not matched to a gene: 12. Germline V gene lookup returns CDR1 LNHNV and CDR2 YYDKDF (reference sequence). This CDR3 region has 15 residues. CDR3 sequence (DNA): TGTGCCACCAGCCGTTCGGCGGGGGTCTTGGATGAGCAGTTCTTC. The encoded protein is CATSRSAGVLDEQFF.

This sequence joins TRBV4-2 and TRBJ2-6, with D unclear. The CDR3 is 16 residues long. Trimming took off 0 bases at V and 0 bases at J, with 6 bases between the two ends. The germline V gene has CDR1 LGHNA and CDR2 YNFKEQ. CDR3 sequence reads: CASSQDLFSGANVLTF. As DNA, the CDR3 is TGTGCCAGCAGCCAAGACCTGTTCTCTGGGGCCAACGTCCTGACTTTC.

V usage is TRBV7-2 and J usage is TRBJ2-5; 14 bases match TRBD2. Per germline, CDR1 SGHTA and CDR2 FQGNSA. There are 17 residues in the CDR3. V dropped 5 bases and J dropped 2; count of bases not matched to a gene: 7. The CDR3 loop reads CASSARLAGGYQETQYF. As DNA, the CDR3 is TGTGCCAGCAGCGCCCGACTAGCGGGGGGGTATCAAGAGACCCAGTACTTC.